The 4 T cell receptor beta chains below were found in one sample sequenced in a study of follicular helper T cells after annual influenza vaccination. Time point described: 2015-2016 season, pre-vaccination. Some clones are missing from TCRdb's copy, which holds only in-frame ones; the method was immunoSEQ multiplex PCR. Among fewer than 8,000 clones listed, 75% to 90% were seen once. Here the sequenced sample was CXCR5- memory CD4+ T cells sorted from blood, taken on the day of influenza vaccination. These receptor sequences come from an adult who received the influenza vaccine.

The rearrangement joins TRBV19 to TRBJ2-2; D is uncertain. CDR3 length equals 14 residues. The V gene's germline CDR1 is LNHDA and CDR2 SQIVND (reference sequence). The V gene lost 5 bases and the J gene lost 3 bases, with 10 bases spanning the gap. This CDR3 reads CASSLLGYTGELFF. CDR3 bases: TGTGCCAGTAGTCTCCTCGGATACACCGGGGAGCTGTTTTTT.

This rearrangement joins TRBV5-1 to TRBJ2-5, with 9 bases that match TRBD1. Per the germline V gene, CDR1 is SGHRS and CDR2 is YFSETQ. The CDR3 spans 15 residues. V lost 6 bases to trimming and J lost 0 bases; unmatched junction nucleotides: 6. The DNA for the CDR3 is TGCGCCAGCACCCTTCGACAGGGGGACCAAGAGACCCAGTACTTC. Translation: CASTLRQGDQETQYF.

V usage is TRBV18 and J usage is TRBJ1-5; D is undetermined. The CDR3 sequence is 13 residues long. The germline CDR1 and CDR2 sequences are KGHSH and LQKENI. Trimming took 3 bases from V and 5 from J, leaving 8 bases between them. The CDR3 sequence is CASSPGRDQPQHF. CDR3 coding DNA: TGTGCCAGCTCACCGGGTAGAGATCAGCCCCAGCATTTT.

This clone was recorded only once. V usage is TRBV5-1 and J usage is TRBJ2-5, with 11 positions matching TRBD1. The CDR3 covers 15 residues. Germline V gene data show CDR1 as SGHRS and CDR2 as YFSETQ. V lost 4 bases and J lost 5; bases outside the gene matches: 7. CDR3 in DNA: TGCGCCAGCAGCGTAGCCGGACAGGGGGCGGAGACCCAGTACTTC. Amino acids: CASSVAGQGAETQYF.